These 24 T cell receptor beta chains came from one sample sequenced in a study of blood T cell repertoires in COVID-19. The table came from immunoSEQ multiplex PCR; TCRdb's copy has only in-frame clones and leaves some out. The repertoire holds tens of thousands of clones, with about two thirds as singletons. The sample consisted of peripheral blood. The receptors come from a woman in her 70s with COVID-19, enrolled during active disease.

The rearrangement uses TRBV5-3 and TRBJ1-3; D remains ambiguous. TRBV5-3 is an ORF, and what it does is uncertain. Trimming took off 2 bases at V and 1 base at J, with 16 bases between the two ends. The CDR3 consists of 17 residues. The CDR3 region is CARSFSAGQSSGNTIYF. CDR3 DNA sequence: TGTGCCAGAAGCTTTTCTGCAGGCCAATCATCTGGAAACACCATATATTTT.

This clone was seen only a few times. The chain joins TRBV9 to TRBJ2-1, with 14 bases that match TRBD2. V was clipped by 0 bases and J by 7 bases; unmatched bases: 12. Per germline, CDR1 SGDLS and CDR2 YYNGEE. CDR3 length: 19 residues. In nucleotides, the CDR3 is TGTGCCAGCAGCGTAGGACTAGCGGGAGGGCCAACAGTGGGGAATGAGCAGTTCTTC. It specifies CASSVGLAGGPTVGNEQFF.

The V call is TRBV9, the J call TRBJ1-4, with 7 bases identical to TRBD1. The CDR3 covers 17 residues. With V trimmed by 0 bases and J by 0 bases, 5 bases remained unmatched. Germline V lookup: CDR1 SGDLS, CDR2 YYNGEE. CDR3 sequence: CASSVDTGETTNEKLFF. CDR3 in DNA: TGTGCCAGCAGCGTAGATACAGGGGAGACAACTAATGAAAAACTGTTTTTT.

The CDR3 is CASSHPGQTNNEQFF. The CDR3 DNA is TGTGCCAGCAGTCATCCGGGACAGACAAACAATGAGCAGTTCTTC. This rearrangement joins TRBV27 to TRBJ2-1, with TRBD1 matching 7 bases. Germline V lookup: CDR1 MNHEY, CDR2 SMNVEV (reference sequence). The CDR3 spans 15 residues. V was clipped by 5 bases and J by 5 bases; unmatched bases: 9.

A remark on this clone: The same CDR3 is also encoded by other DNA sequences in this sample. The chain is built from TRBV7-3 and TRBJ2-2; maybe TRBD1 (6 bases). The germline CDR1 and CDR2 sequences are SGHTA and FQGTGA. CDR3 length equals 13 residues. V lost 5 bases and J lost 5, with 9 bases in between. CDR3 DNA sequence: TGTGCCAGCAGCCGTCAGGGGACCGGGGAGCTGTTTTTT. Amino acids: CASSRQGTGELFF.

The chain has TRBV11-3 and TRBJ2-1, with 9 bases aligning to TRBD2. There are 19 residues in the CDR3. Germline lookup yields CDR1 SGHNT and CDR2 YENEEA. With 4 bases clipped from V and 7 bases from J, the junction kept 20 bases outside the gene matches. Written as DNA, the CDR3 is TGTGCCAGCAGCTCATATCCCCTCTTAGTAGCGGGAGCGGGTAATGAGCAGTTCTTC. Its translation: CASSSYPLLVAGAGNEQFF.

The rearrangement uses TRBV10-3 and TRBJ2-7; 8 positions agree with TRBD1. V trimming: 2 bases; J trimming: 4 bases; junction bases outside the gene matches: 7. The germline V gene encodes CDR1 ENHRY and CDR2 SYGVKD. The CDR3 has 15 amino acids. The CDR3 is CAISEARTGPYEQYV. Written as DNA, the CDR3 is TGTGCCATCAGTGAGGCCAGGACAGGGCCGTACGAGCAGTACGTC.

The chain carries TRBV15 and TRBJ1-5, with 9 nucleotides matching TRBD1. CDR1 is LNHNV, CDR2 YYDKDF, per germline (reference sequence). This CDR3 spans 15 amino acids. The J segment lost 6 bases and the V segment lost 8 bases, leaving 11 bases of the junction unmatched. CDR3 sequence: CATAPPDRGVQPQHF. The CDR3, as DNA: TGTGCCACCGCTCCCCCGGACAGGGGCGTTCAGCCCCAGCATTTT.

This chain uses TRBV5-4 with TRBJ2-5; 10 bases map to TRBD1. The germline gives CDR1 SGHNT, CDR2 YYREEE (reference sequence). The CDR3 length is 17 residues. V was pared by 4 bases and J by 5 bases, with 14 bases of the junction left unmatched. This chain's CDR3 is CASSHRQGASSRETQYF. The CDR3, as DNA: TGTGCCAGCAGCCACCGACAGGGGGCCTCCTCCAGGGAGACCCAGTACTTC.

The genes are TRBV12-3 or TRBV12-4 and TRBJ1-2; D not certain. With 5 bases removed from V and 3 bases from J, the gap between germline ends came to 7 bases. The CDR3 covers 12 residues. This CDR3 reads CASSPTDYGYTF. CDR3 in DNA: TGTGCCAGCAGTCCAACAGACTATGGCTACACCTTC.

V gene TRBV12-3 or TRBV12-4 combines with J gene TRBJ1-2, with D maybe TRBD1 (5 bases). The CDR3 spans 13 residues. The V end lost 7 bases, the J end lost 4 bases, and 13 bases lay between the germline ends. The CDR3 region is CASTPRGTYGYTF. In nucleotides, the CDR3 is TGTGCCAGCACTCCCCGGGGGACCTATGGCTACACCTTC.

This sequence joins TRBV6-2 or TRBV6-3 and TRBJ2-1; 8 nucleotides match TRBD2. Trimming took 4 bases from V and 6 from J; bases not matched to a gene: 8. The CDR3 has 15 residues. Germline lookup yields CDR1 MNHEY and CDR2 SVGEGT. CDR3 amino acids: CASSSSAGGPNEQFF. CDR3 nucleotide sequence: TGTGCCAGCAGTTCCAGCGCGGGAGGTCCCAATGAGCAGTTCTTC.

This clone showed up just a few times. The CDR3 coding sequence is TGTGCCAGCAGCGTAGATCTAAATCAGCCCCAGCATTTT. Amino acids: CASSVDLNQPQHF. The rearrangement links TRBV9 to TRBJ1-5; no clear D. The length of the CDR3 is 13 residues. Germline loops: CDR1 SGDLS, CDR2 YYNGEE. V lost 0 bases and J 4 bases, leaving 5 bases between the germline ends.

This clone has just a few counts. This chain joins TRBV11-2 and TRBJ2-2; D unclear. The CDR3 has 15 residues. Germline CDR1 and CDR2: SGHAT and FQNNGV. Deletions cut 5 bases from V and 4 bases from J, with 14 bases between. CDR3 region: CASSPDFRATGELFF. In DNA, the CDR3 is TGTGCCAGCAGCCCCGACTTCCGAGCCACCGGGGAGCTGTTTTTT.

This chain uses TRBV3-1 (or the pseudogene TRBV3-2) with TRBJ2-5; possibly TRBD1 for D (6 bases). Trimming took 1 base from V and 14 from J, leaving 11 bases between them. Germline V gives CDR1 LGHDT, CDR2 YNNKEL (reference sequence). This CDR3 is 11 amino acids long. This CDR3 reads CASSQGKGGYF. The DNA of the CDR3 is TGTGCCAGCAGCCAAGGCAAAGGGGGATACTTC.

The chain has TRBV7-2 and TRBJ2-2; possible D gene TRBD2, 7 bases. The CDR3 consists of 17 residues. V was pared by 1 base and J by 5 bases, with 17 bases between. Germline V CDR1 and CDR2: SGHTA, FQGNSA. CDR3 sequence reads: CASSLDVGGRRTGELFF. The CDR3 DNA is TGTGCCAGCAGCTTAGATGTGGGGGGGCGCCGGACCGGGGAGCTGTTTTTT.

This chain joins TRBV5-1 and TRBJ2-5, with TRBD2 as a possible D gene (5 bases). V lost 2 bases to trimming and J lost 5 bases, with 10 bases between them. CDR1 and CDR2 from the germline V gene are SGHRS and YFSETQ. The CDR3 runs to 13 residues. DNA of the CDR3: TGCGCCAGCAGCTTTTACGGGGAGGAGACCCAGTACTTC. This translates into CASSFYGEETQYF.

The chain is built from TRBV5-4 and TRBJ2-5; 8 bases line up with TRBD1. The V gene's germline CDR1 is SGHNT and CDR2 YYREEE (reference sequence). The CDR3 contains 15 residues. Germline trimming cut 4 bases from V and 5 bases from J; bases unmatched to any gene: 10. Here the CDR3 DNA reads TGTGCCAGCAGCCCAGGGACAGGATTTGGGGAGACCCAGTACTTC. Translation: CASSPGTGFGETQYF.

The CDR3 DNA reads as TGTGCCAGCAGCTTAGGGGTATCAGGGGTTGGGTCACCCCTCCACTTT. It specifies CASSLGVSGVGSPLHF. V and J are TRBV7-2 and TRBJ1-6; maybe TRBD1 (6 bases). Germline CDR1 is SGHTA and CDR2 is FQGNSA. The CDR3 spans 16 residues. V was trimmed by 1 base and J by 10 bases, leaving 17 bases between them. Full variable domain (rest looked up from reference TRBV7-2 and TRBJ1-6): GAGVSQSPSNKVTEKGKDVELRCDPISGHTALYWYRQSLGQGLEFLIYFQGNSAPDKSGLPSDRFSAERTGGSVSTLTIQRTQQEDSAVYLCASSLGVSGVGSPLHFGNGTRLTVT.

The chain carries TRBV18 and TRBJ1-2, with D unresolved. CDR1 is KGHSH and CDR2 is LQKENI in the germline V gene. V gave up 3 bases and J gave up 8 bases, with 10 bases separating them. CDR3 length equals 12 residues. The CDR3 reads CASSPELSGYTF. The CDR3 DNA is TGTGCCAGCTCACCTGAATTGAGCGGCTACACCTTC. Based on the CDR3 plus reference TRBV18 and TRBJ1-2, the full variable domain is NAGVMQNPRHLVRRRGQEARLRCSPMKGHSHVYWYRQLPEEGLKFMVYLQKENIIDESGMPKERFSAEFPKEGPSILRIQQVVRGDSAAYFCASSPELSGYTFGSGTRLTVV.

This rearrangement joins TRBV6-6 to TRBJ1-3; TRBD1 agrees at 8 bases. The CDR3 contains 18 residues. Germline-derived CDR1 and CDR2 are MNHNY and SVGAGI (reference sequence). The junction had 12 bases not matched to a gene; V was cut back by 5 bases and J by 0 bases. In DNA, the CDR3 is TGTGCCAGCAGTCTGGACAGGGATACCTTAAGCTCTGGAAACACCATATATTTT. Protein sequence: CASSLDRDTLSSGNTIYF.

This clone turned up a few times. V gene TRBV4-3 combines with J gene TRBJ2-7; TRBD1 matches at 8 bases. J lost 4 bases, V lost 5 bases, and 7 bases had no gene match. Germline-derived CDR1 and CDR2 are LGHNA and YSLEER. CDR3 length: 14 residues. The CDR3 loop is CASSSGQGRYEQYF. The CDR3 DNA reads TGCGCCAGCAGCTCCGGACAGGGAAGGTACGAGCAGTACTTC.

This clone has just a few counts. The CDR3 region is CAISDTGTSGRARTDTQYF. The CDR3, as DNA: TGTGCCATCAGTGACACCGGGACTAGCGGGAGGGCCCGTACAGATACGCAGTATTTT. The gene calls are TRBV10-3 and TRBJ2-3; 16 bases are a match to TRBD2. Looked up from germline, CDR1 is ENHRY and CDR2 is SYGVKD. CDR3 length equals 19 residues. The ends lost 3 bases at V and 3 bases at J; junction bases unmatched: 9.

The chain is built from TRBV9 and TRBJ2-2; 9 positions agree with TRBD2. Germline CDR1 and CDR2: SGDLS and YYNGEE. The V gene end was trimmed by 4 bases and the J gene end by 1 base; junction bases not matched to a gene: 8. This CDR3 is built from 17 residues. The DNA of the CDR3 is TGTGCCAGCAGCATTAAAGCGACTAGCGGGAACACCGGGGAGCTGTTTTTT. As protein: CASSIKATSGNTGELFF.